One and the same sample provided the 7 T cell receptor beta chains below, sequenced in a study of regulatory T cells in long-lasting Graves disease. Arm-PCR of CDR3 regions with iRepertoire HTBI primers generated TCR beta libraries. In TCRdb, the multiplex PCR reads were re-called with MiXCR into one record per CDR3 protein. The sample lists 450,000 to 600,000 distinct CDR3 sequences; about 17% were seen once. Time point meaning: newly diagnosed GD, antithyroid drugs for less than 3 months. The TCR library used RNA extracted from PBMCs. The same sample was also studied in work on T cells in Graves' hyperthyroidism and ophthalmopathy.

Material: peripheral blood mononuclear cells (PBMCs), obtained at new diagnosis, from a patient treated with antithyroid drugs. These receptors were collected from a man in his forties with Graves disease.

This clonotype was counted ten times or more. The chain combines TRBV15 with TRBJ2-7; 10 bases fit TRBD1. The CDR3 runs to 14 residues. In germline, CDR1 is LNHNV, CDR2 YYDKDF (reference sequence). The J segment lost 4 bases and the V segment lost 4 bases, leaving 4 bases of the junction unmatched. The CDR3, as DNA: TGTGCCACCAGCACGGGACAGGGGTTGTACGAGCAGTACTTC. This gives the protein CATSTGQGLYEQYF.

The chain uses TRBV6-1 and TRBJ1-2; weak D call: TRBD1 (5 bases). V lost 5 bases to trimming and J lost 4 bases, with 17 bases between them. This CDR3 has 15 residues. The V gene's germline CDR1 is MNHNS and CDR2 SASEGT. The CDR3 region is CASSRSARAPYGYTF. In DNA form, the CDR3 reads TGTGCCAGCAGTCGCTCCGCCAGGGCCCCCTATGGCTACACCTTC.

CDR3 protein: CASSWKGLNYNEQFF. The CDR3 DNA reads as TGTGCCAGCAGTTGGAAAGGACTAAACTACAATGAGCAGTTCTTC. The rearrangement uses TRBV6-2 or TRBV6-3 and TRBJ2-1; tentative D call: TRBD2 (6 bases). This CDR3 is 15 amino acids long. Germline CDR1 reads MNHEY; CDR2 reads SVGEGT. V shed 4 bases and J shed 3 bases, with 13 bases lying between them.

There are many counts of this clonotype. The CDR3 DNA reads as TGTGCCAGCAGTGGACAGGGTGATCGCAATCAGCCCCAGCATTTT. Its translation is CASSGQGDRNQPQHF. The chain combines TRBV2 with TRBJ1-5; 7 bases map to TRBD1. Germline CDR1 SNHLY, CDR2 FYNNEI. Trimming removed 4 bases from V and 2 bases from J; junction bases left unmatched: 5. The CDR3 is made up of 15 amino acids.

As for this clonotype: A much larger clone differs from this one at a single base, so this may be a read error. The chain recombines TRBV11-2 with TRBJ2-1; 9 bases fit TRBD1. CDR3 length: 15 amino acids. CDR1 is SGHAT and CDR2 is FQNNGV in the germline V gene. The CDR3 loop is CASSSGTGLFNGQFF. In nucleotides, the CDR3 is TGTGCCAGCAGCTCCGGGACAGGGCTTTTCAATGGGCAGTTCTTC.

The J gene is TRBJ2-2, the V gene TRBV6-4; TRBD1 agrees at 7 bases. The CDR3 is 15 residues long. J lost 0 bases, V lost 6 bases, and 4 bases had no gene match. The germline gives CDR1 MRHNA, CDR2 SNTAGT. Here the CDR3 reads CASSQQGTNTGELFF. The CDR3 bases are TGTGCCAGCAGCCAACAGGGGACGAACACCGGGGAGCTGTTTTTT.

The CDR3 nucleotides read TGTGCCAGCGGAGTCAAGGGGGCCCACAATGAGCAGTTCTTC. Residues: CASGVKGAHNEQFF. This chain links TRBV27 with TRBJ2-1; 7 positions agree with TRBD1. V trimming: 8 bases; J trimming: 5 bases; junction bases outside the gene matches: 9. The CDR3 length is 14 residues. CDR1 and CDR2 (germline): MNHEY, SMNVEV (reference sequence).